Listed below are T cell receptor beta chains from one sample, sequenced in a study of OX40 agonist ivuxolimab in advanced cancers. The protocol was immunoSEQ multiplex PCR, while the TCRdb copy is restricted to in-frame clones and leaves out a portion. The repertoire has about 45,000 clones, about nine tenths of them found once; the top ten carry around a fifth. Sequencing used CD4+ or CD8+ T cells sorted from blood, obtained in a trial of the OX40 agonist ivuxolimab. The receptors shown here come from an adult with an advanced solid tumor such as melanoma, head and neck, liver or kidney cancer. CDR3s include the opening cysteine and the closing phenylalanine or tryptophan. The D gene is left open where the match is weak. Size values are once, few and many counts, or a class for expanded clones, and some rows have none.

D gene	V gene	J gene	clone size	CDR3 DNA	CDR3 protein
TRBD2	TRBV6-5	TRBJ2-5	.	TGTGCCAGCAGTTTGACTAGCTCAGAAGAGACCCAGTACTTC	CASSLTSSEETQYF
TRBD1	TRBV6-5	TRBJ2-7	.	TGTGCCAGCAGTTACGGACAGGGCCACGAGCAGTACTTC	CASSYGQGHEQYF
TRBD2	TRBV7-8	TRBJ2-7	.	TGTGCCAGCAGTCTCAGGGGATCCGGGGTAGCGGGACCCTACGAGCAGTACTTC	CASSLRGSGVAGPYEQYF
TRBD2	TRBV2	TRBJ2-3	.	TGTGCCAGCAGTGGGAAGCGGGAGATCCCCCTAGGCCCCACAGGTACGCAGTATTTT	CASSGKREIPLGPTGTQYF
.	TRBV5-4	TRBJ1-2	.	TGTGCCAGCAGCTTGGAGGGTAGCTATGGCTACACCTTC	CASSLEGSYGYTF
.	TRBV30	TRBJ2-2	.	TGTGCCTGGGTACAGACAGCCGGGGAGCTGTTTTTT	CAWVQTAGELFF
TRBD1	TRBV5-5	TRBJ1-6	few	TGTGCCAGCACCCTAGACAGGGCCTCCTCACCCCTCCACTTT	CASTLDRASSPLHF
.	TRBV11-2	TRBJ1-2	.	TGTGCCAGCAGCTTAGAGGTTGGTCAGCTCTATGGCTACACCTTC	CASSLEVGQLYGYTF
TRBD2	TRBV9	TRBJ2-7	once	TGTGCCAGCAGCGTATCCGGGACTAGCGGTAGCGAGCAGTACTTC	CASSVSGTSGSEQYF
.	TRBV13	TRBJ1-2	once	TGTGCCAGCAGCTTCGGACAGCACTATGGCTACACCTTC	CASSFGQHYGYTF
TRBD2	TRBV7-6	TRBJ2-1	.	TGTGCCAGCAGCTTACGTCTCCCCTCTAGCGGCCTCACCTCCTACAATGAGCAGTTCTTC	CASSLRLPSSGLTSYNEQFF
.	TRBV5-6	TRBJ2-1	.	TGTGCCAGCAGTTATACGGAGGCCTTATATTATGGCAATGAGCAGTTCTTC	CASSYTEALYYGNEQFF
.	TRBV27	TRBJ2-2	few	TGTGCCAGCAGCAGTACCGGGGAGCTGTTTTTT	CASSSTGELFF
TRBD2	TRBV9	TRBJ2-3	.	TGTGCCAGCAGCCCCATTTTTGGGCGGGGGACAGATACGCAGTATTTT	CASSPIFGRGTDTQYF
.	TRBV4-1	TRBJ2-5	.	TGCGCCAGCAGCCACCTCTTGAGCCAAGAGACCCAGTACTTC	CASSHLLSQETQYF
.	TRBV6-5	TRBJ2-3	.	TGTGCCAGCAGTTACTCTTTCGGTGGAAAGTCGGATACGCAGTATTTT	CASSYSFGGKSDTQYF
TRBD1	TRBV7-3	TRBJ2-2	.	TGTGCCAGCAGCTCTACAGGGGTGACCGGGGAGCTGTTTTTT	CASSSTGVTGELFF
.	TRBV15	TRBJ2-2	once	TGTGCCACCAGCAGAGAATCAGCTGCAACCGGGGAGCTGTTTTTT	CATSRESAATGELFF
TRBD1	TRBV19	TRBJ2-1	.	TGTGCCAGTAGCTGGGACAGGGTCGGGGATGAGCAGTTCTTC	CASSWDRVGDEQFF
.	TRBV11-2	TRBJ2-1	.	TGTGCCAGCAGCTTAAACGGGCGCTACAATGAGCAGTTCTTC	CASSLNGRYNEQFF
.	TRBV7-9	TRBJ1-4	once	TGTGCCAGCAGCCCGGACGGAGGGGGAGGTGAAAAACTGTTTTTT	CASSPDGGGGEKLFF
.	TRBV4-1	TRBJ2-5	.	TGCGCCAGCAGCCAATCCGGACAGGGACTAAAAGAGACCCAGTACTTC	CASSQSGQGLKETQYF
.	TRBV7-6	TRBJ2-7	.	TGTGCCAGCAGCTTAGGGCGGCAGGCGAACTACGAGCAGTACTTC	CASSLGRQANYEQYF
.	TRBV15	TRBJ1-2	.	TGTGCCACCAGCAGAGATCTCGCCGGTGGCTACACCTTC	CATSRDLAGGYTF
.	TRBV9	TRBJ1-1	.	TGTGCCAGCAGCCTTCGCGGGGGGCTAATGGGCACTGAAGCTTTCTTT	CASSLRGGLMGTEAFF
.	TRBV5-1	TRBJ2-3	.	TGCGCCAGCAGCTTGGCCCTATCTAGCACAGATACGCAGTATTTT	CASSLALSSTDTQYF
.	TRBV7-9	TRBJ2-1	.	TGTGCCAGCAGCTTCAGTTCGGATGAGCAGTTCTTC	CASSFSSDEQFF
TRBD1	TRBV6-5	TRBJ2-7	.	TGTGCCAGCAGTCCGGGACAGGGGACCTACGAGCAGTACTTC	CASSPGQGTYEQYF
.	TRBV29-1	TRBJ2-7	.	TGCAGCGTTGTGGGCTTTCTAGAGTACGAGCAGTACTTC	CSVVGFLEYEQYF
.	TRBV28	TRBJ1-1	.	TGTGCCAGCAGTTTAGGGGGCATCACTGAAGCTTTCTTT	CASSLGGITEAFF
.	TRBV18	TRBJ2-1	.	TGTGCCAGCCACCAGGGAAATGAGCAGTTCTTC	CASHQGNEQFF
TRBD1	TRBV28	TRBJ2-5	.	TGTGCCAGCAGTTTATCTACAGGGGAAGAGACCCAGTACTTC	CASSLSTGEETQYF
.	TRBV10-3	TRBJ1-2	.	TGTGCCATCAGTGAGGCAGGGACCAGCTATGGCTACACCTTC	CAISEAGTSYGYTF
.	TRBV7-9	TRBJ1-1	few	TGTGCCAGCAGTAACATGAACACTGAAGCTTTCTTT	CASSNMNTEAFF
.	TRBV11-2	TRBJ2-4	.	TGTGCCAGCAGCTTAGGGAAAAACATTCAGTACTTC	CASSLGKNIQYF
TRBD2	TRBV5-1	TRBJ2-7	medium-sized	TGCGCCAGCAGCTTGGACCCTAGCGGGGGGGTCCTATTTGAGCAGTACTTC	CASSLDPSGGVLFEQYF
.	TRBV5-4	TRBJ2-7	.	TGTGCCAGCAGCTTGGGTAGGCAGGCCGACACCTACGAGCAGTACTTC	CASSLGRQADTYEQYF
.	TRBV28	TRBJ2-7	.	TGTGCCAGCAGTTCGGGAAGCTACGAGCAGTACTTC	CASSSGSYEQYF